Listed here are 17 T cell receptor beta chains from one sample, sequenced in a study of naive and memory T cell subsets. Both TRBC1 and TRBC2 were covered by a beta constant-region primer of two equimolar oligonucleotides. The ligated cDNA underwent four PCR rounds using SP2 and nested alpha and beta constant-region primers. One entry per CDR3 protein results from TCRdb running MiXCR on the UMI-ligation and nested PCR reads. The repertoire consists of 25,000 to 40,000 distinct CDR3 sequences, with under 20% occurring once and the leading ten covering about 3.6%. The specimen sequenced was effector memory CD4+ T cells from blood. This sample's subset: effector memory, CD45RA- CD27-. These TCRs come from a human donor in good health.

The CDR3 bases are TGTGCTAGTGGTTTGGGAGGACTAGCGGGAGGAGAGACCCAGTACTTC. Its protein product is CASGLGGLAGGETQYF. V gene TRBV12-5 combines with J gene TRBJ2-5; 14 bases line up with TRBD2. CDR3 length equals 16 residues. Unmatched junction bases numbered 2, after V lost 1 base and J lost 4 bases. CDR1 and CDR2 (germline): LGHNT, FRNRAP. The full variable domain, rest sourced from reference TRBV12-5 and TRBJ2-5, is DARVTQTPRHKVTEMGQEVTMRCQPILGHNTVFWYRQTMMQGLELLAYFRNRAPLDDSGMPKDRFSAEMPDATLATLKIQPSEPRDSAVYFCASGLGGLAGGETQYFGPGTRLLVL.

The chain carries TRBV5-5 and TRBJ2-1, with D tentatively TRBD2 (5 bases). Trimming stripped 4 bases from V and 7 bases from J, with 9 bases between. CDR1 and CDR2 (germline): SGHKS, YYEKEE (reference sequence). This CDR3 spans 12 amino acids. The CDR3 bases are TGTGCCAGCAGCGTTACTAGAAATGAGCAGTTCTTC. Translation: CASSVTRNEQFF. The whole variable domain, remainder taken from reference TRBV5-5 and TRBJ2-1, is DAGVTQSPTHLIKTRGQQVTLRCSPISGHKSVSWYQQVLGQGPQFIFQYYEKEERGRGNFPDRFSARQFPNYSSELNVNALLLGDSALYLCASSVTRNEQFFGPGTRLTVL.

V is TRBV13 and J is TRBJ2-7; D gene uncertain. From germline, CDR1 is PRHDT and CDR2 FYEKMQ (reference sequence). The CDR3 is 12 residues long. Trimming removed 4 bases from V and 5 bases from J, with 9 bases in between. This CDR3 is CASSSLWDEQYF. The CDR3 DNA follows: TGTGCCAGCAGCTCCCTGTGGGACGAGCAGTACTTC. Looking up the rest from reference TRBV13 and TRBJ2-7 gives the full variable domain: AAGVIQSPRHLIKEKRETATLKCYPIPRHDTVYWYQQGPGQDPQFLISFYEKMQSDKGSIPDRFSAQQFSDYHSELNMSSLELGDSALYFCASSSLWDEQYFGPGTRLTVT.

This clonotype was recorded a few times. The rearrangement links TRBV7-9 to TRBJ2-5, with D perhaps matching TRBD1 or TRBD2 (5 bases each). From germline, CDR1 is SEHNR and CDR2 FQNEAQ (reference sequence). The CDR3 runs to 17 residues. V lost 0 bases, J lost 2 bases, and 16 bases lay in between. The CDR3 nucleotides read TGTGCCAGCAGCTTAGCGTTCGGGGCAACCTCACAAGAGACCCAGTACTTC. This sequence encodes CASSLAFGATSQETQYF.

V usage is TRBV30 and J usage is TRBJ2-1; D is unclear. V lost 7 bases and J 7 bases, leaving 8 bases between the germline ends. This CDR3 region has 10 residues. Germline assignment: CDR1 GTSNPN and CDR2 SVGIG (reference sequence). In nucleotides, the CDR3 is TGTGCCTTTTATATGAATGAGCAGTTCTTC. It translates to CAFYMNEQFF.

In this sample, this clonotype turned up a few times. CDR3 sequence: CASSYSVNSGNTIYF. CDR3 DNA sequence: TGTGCCAGCAGCTACTCAGTGAACTCTGGAAACACCATATATTTT. V usage is TRBV7-2 and J usage is TRBJ1-3, with D hard to call. V shed 4 bases and J shed 0 bases, with 10 bases lying between them. Germline V lookup: CDR1 SGHTA, CDR2 FQGNSA. There are 15 residues in the CDR3. Supplemented by reference TRBV7-2 and TRBJ1-3, the full variable domain reads GAGVSQSPSNKVTEKGKDVELRCDPISGHTALYWYRQSLGQGLEFLIYFQGNSAPDKSGLPSDRFSAERTGGSVSTLTIQRTQQEDSAVYLCASSYSVNSGNTIYFGEGSWLTVV.

This clonotype was recorded a few times. This chain links TRBV24-1 with TRBJ2-1; D may match TRBD1 or TRBD2 (5 bases each). The CDR3 covers 11 residues. CDR1 and CDR2 (germline): KGHDR, SFDVKD. The V end was cut by 7 bases, the J end by 10 bases, with 10 bases between. The CDR3 is CATSEGTEQFF. CDR3 sequence (DNA): TGTGCCACCAGCGAGGGGACGGAGCAGTTCTTC.

This chain uses TRBV30 with TRBJ2-2; 8 nucleotides agree with TRBD1. The CDR3 extends over 14 amino acids. Looked up from germline, CDR1 is GTSNPN and CDR2 is SVGIG (reference sequence). With 5 bases clipped from V and 6 bases from J, the junction kept 8 bases outside the gene matches. The CDR3 is CAWESQGVAGELFF. The CDR3 bases are TGTGCCTGGGAGTCACAGGGGGTTGCCGGGGAGCTGTTTTTT.

CDR3 sequence reads: CSAIDSGTSYNEQFF. As DNA, the CDR3 is TGCAGTGCCATCGATAGCGGGACTTCCTACAATGAGCAGTTCTTC. The rearrangement joins TRBV20-1 to TRBJ2-1; TRBD2 agrees at 8 bases. CDR1 and CDR2 from the germline V gene are DFQATT and SNEGSKA (reference sequence). This CDR3 has 15 amino acids. The V segment lost 6 bases and the J segment 1 base; nucleotides outside the gene matches: 8.

This clonotype has a count of ten or more. The chain recombines TRBV27 with TRBJ2-7, with TRBD1 identical over 7 bases. CDR1 MNHEY and CDR2 SMNVEV come from the germline V gene (reference sequence). J lost 2 bases, V lost 5 bases, and 6 bases had no gene match. CDR3 length: 14 amino acids. The CDR3 DNA sequence: TGTGCCAGCAGTGCTACAGGGGCAGCCTACGAGCAGTACTTC. It specifies CASSATGAAYEQYF.

This clonotype was detected only a few times. This chain joins TRBV18 and TRBJ2-1, with 7 positions matching TRBD2. V dropped 6 bases and J dropped 3; count of bases not matched to a gene: 11. Per the germline V gene, CDR1 is KGHSH and CDR2 is LQKENI. The CDR3 has 16 amino acids. CDR3 sequence: CASSPPFLADYNEQFF. CDR3 bases: TGTGCCAGCTCCCCCCCGTTTCTAGCGGACTACAATGAGCAGTTCTTC.

This chain connects TRBV27 to TRBJ1-1, with D uncertain. Germline V gene data show CDR1 as MNHEY and CDR2 as SMNVEV (reference sequence). Trimming pared 0 bases from V and 2 bases from J, leaving 7 bases between. This CDR3 is built from 14 residues. Here the CDR3 reads CASSLSGPNTEAFF. The CDR3 DNA reads as TGTGCCAGCAGTTTATCCGGACCTAACACTGAAGCTTTCTTT.

In this sample, this clonotype turned up a few times. V usage is TRBV15 and J usage is TRBJ1-6, with D perhaps TRBD1 (6 bases). The length of the CDR3 is 15 residues. Trimming removed 3 bases at V and 8 bases at J, with 14 bases between. The germline CDR1 and CDR2 sequences are LNHNV and YYDKDF (reference sequence). The CDR3 bases are TGTGCCACCAGCAGTCCGCGGGGGCTTGATTCACCCCTCCACTTT. This sequence encodes CATSSPRGLDSPLHF.

The rearrangement links TRBV20-1 to TRBJ2-7, with 9 bases matching TRBD1. The ends lost 3 bases at V and 4 bases at J; junction bases unmatched: 13. The CDR3 sequence is 16 residues long. Germline V gives CDR1 DFQATT, CDR2 SNEGSKA (reference sequence). CDR3 nucleotides: TGCAGTGCTAGCCTATCGGGGTGGGACAGGGCGTACGAGCAGTACTTC. Its protein product is CSASLSGWDRAYEQYF.

This clonotype appeared a few times. The rearrangement uses TRBV3-1 and TRBJ2-7, with no clear D. This CDR3 spans 11 amino acids. Trimming left V 8 bases short and J 1 base short, with 6 bases between. The germline V gene has CDR1 LGHDT and CDR2 YNNKEL (reference sequence). CDR3 bases: TGTGCCAGCGGCGGTTCCTACGAGCAGTACTTC. It yields the protein CASGGSYEQYF.

CDR3: CASSQDRGQAQYF. DNA for the CDR3: TGTGCCAGCAGCCAAGACAGGGGTCAGGCGCAGTATTTT. This chain connects TRBV3-1 to TRBJ2-3; tentative D call: TRBD1 (6 bases). Trimming cost V 0 bases and J 10 bases, with 11 bases left between them. The CDR3 covers 13 residues. Germline values: CDR1 LGHDT, CDR2 YNNKEL (reference sequence).

CDR3 protein: CASSLLRQDTQYF. The CDR3 nucleotides read TGTGCCAGCAGCTTACTCAGGCAGGATACGCAGTATTTT. This chain joins TRBV11-2 and TRBJ2-3; D is unresolved. The CDR3 is 13 residues long. Germline CDR1 SGHAT, CDR2 FQNNGV. Trimming shortened V by 2 bases and J by 6 bases, and 9 bases separated the two germline ends.